The clone carrying this T cell receptor beta chain was detected many times. The antigen remains unidentified. This record belongs to a study of neurological immune-mediated disorders. In TCRdb, the 5' RACE reads were re-called with MiXCR into one record per CDR3 protein. The table has 55,000 to 85,000 distinct CDR3 sequences, 2.5% to 4% seen once. V lost 6 bases to trimming and J lost 4 bases; unmatched junction nucleotides: 5. The CDR3 has 14 residues. Germline V gene lookup returns CDR1 DFQATT and CDR2 SNEGSKA (reference sequence). Study-wide findings and caveats: When grouped phylogenetically, the repertoires of 18 of the 34 multiple sclerosis patients fell together in one related-CDR3 cluster, which is a possible signature.

The rearrangement links TRBV20-1 to TRBJ2-2; 10 positions match TRBD2. This receptor was identified in a woman aged 50 to 65 with multiple sclerosis. The sample taken for sequencing was PBMCs. The CDR3 region is CSAPAGGGTGELFF. CDR3 bases: TGCAGTGCACCAGCGGGGGGGGGCACCGGGGAGCTGTTTTTT.